This T cell receptor (beta chain) stems from a study of graft-versus-host responses after intestinal transplantation. Whole-study results and caveats: High graft-versus-host to host-versus-graft T cell clonal ratios marked allografts of patients with graft-donor macrochimerism.

This clone appeared a few times. CD4 and CD8 responders that proliferated in the reaction were FACS-sorted. The CDR3 runs 15 residues. The V gene end was trimmed by 6 bases and the J gene end by 0 bases; junction bases not matched to a gene: 5. Germline values: CDR1 SNHLY, CDR2 FYNNEI. Clones were sequenced by immunoSEQ multiplex PCR, and TCRdb holds only the in-frame ones, with some missing. The table shows thousands of clones, with 20% to 25% occurring only once. The receptor was isolated from a human patient who was an organ donor for intestinal transplantation. V usage is TRBV2 and J usage is TRBJ1-5; 7 bases are a match to TRBD1. The source was alloreactive CD4+ T cells from a mixed lymphocyte reaction culture, collected before transplantation. Subset defined: CFSE-low proliferating T cells sorted from roughly six-day pre-transplant mixed lymphocyte reaction (GvH or HvG direction). The CDR3: CASRGTAYSNQPQHF. CDR3 nucleotides: TGTGCCAGCAGAGGGACAGCCTATAGCAATCAGCCCCAGCATTTT.